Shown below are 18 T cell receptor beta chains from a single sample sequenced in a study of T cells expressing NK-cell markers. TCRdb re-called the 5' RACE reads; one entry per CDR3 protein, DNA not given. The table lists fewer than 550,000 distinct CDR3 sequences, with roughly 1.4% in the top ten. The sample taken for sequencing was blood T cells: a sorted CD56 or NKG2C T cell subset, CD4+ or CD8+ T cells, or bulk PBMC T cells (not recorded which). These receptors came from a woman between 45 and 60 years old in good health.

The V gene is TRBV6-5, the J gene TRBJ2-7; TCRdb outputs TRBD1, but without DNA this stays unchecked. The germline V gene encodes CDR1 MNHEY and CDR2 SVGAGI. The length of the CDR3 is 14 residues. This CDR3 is CASSQQGVVFEQYF.

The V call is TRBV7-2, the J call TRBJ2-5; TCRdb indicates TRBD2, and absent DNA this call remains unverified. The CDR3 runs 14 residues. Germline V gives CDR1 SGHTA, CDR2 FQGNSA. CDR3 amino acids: CASSRTSGTGTQYF.

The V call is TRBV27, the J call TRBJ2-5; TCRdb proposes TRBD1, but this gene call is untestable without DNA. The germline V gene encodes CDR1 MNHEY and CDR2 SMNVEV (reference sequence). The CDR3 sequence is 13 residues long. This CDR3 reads CASRPDSQETQYF.

The CDR3 here is CSVAGFGETQYF. The chain is built from TRBV29-1 and TRBJ2-5. Germline V CDR1 and CDR2: SQVTM, ANQGSEA. The CDR3 has 12 amino acids.

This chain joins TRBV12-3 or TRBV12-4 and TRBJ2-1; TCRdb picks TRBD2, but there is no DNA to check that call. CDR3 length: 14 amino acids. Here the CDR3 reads CASRPGLAYNEQFF.

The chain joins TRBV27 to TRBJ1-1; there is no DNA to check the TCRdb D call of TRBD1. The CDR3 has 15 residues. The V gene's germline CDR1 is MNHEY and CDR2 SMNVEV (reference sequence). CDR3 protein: CASSTFPFRNTEAFF.

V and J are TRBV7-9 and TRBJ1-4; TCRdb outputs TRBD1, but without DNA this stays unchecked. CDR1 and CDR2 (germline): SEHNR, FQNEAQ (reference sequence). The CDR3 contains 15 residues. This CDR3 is CASSADGTRRWELFF.

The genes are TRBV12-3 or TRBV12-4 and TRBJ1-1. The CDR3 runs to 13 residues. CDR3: CASSRDQNTEAFF.

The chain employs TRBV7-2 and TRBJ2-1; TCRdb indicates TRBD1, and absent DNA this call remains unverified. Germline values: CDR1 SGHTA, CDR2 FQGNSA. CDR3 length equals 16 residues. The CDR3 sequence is CASSLGTGTANNEQFF.

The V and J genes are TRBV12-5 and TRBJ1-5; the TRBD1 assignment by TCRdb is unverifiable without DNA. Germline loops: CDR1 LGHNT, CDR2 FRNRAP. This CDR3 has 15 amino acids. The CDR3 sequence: CASGSGQYSNQPQHF.

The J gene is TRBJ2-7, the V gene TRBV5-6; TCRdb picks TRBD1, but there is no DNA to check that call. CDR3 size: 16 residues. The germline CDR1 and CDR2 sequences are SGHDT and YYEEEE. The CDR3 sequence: CASSLLDRGTLGEQYF.

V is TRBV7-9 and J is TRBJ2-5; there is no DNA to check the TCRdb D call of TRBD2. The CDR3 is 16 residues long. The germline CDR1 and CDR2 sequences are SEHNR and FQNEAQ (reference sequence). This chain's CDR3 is CASSLEIAGGTETQYF.

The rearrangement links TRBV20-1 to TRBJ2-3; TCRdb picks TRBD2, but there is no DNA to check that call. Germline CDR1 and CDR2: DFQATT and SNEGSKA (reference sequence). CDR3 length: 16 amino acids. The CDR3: CSAADLPSGPTDTQYF.

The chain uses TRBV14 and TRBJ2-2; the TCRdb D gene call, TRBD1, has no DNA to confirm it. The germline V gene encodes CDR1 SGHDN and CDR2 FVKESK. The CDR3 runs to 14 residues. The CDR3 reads CASSVYRGAGELFF.

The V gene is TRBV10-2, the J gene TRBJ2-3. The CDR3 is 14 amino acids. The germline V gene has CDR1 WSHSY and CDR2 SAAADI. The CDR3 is CASSARVLRDTQYF.

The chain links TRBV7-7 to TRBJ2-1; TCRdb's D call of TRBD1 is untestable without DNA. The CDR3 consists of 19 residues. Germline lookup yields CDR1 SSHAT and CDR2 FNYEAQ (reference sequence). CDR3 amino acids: CASTLWNPSGTGIENEQFF.

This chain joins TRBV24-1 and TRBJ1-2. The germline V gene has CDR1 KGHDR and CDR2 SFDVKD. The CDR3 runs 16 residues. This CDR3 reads CATSATDGSDFRGYTF.

This chain's CDR3 is CASSEQGQGEQFF. This rearrangement joins TRBV2 to TRBJ2-1; TCRdb picks TRBD1, but there is no DNA to check that call. The CDR3 is 13 residues long. Germline V gene data show CDR1 as SNHLY and CDR2 as FYNNEI.